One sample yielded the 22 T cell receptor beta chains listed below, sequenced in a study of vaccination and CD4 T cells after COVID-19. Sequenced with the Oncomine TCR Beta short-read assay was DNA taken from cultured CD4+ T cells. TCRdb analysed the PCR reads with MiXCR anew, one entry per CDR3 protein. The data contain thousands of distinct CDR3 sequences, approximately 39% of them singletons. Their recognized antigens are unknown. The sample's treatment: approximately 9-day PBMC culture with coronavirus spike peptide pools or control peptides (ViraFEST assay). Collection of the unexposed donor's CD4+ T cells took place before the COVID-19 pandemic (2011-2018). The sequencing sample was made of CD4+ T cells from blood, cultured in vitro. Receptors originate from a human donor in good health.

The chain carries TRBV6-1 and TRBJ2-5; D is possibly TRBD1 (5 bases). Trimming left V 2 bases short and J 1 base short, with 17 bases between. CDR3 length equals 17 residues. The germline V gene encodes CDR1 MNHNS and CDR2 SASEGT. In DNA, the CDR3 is TGTGCCAGCAGTGAATCACCAAGACAGATTCGCCAAGAGACCCAGTACTTC. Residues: CASSESPRQIRQETQYF.

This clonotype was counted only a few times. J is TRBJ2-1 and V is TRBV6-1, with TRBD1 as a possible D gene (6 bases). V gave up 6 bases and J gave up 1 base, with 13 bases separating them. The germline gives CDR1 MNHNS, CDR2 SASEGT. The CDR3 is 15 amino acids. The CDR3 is CASSSNRVSYNEQFF. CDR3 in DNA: TGTGCCAGCAGCTCCAACAGGGTATCCTACAATGAGCAGTTCTTC.

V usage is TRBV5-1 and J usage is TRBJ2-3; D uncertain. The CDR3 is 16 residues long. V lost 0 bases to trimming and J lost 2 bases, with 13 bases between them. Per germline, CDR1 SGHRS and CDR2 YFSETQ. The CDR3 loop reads CASSLVGVSLTDTQYF. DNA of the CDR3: TGCGCCAGCAGCTTGGTTGGCGTCTCCCTCACAGATACGCAGTATTTT.

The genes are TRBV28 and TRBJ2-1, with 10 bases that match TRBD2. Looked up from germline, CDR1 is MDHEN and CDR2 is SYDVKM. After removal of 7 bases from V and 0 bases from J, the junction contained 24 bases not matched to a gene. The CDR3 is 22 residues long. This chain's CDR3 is CASTPGGGRLAGASRSYNEQFF. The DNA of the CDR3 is TGTGCCAGCACACCCGGAGGGGGGCGGCTAGCGGGGGCCAGCCGCTCCTACAATGAGCAGTTCTTC.

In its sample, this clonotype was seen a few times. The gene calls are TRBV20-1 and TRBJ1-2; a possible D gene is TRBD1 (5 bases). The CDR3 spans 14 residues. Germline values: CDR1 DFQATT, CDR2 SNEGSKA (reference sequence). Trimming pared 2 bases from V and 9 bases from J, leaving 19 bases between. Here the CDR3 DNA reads TGCAGTGCTAGACGAGACGGGACCCAAAGGAGCTACACCTTC. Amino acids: CSARRDGTQRSYTF.

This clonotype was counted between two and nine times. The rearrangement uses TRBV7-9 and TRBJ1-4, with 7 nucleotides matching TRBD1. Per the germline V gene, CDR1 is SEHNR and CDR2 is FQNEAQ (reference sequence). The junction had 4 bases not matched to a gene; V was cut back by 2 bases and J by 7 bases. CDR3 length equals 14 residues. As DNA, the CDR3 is TGTGCCAGCAGCTTAAGGCAGGGGGGTGAAAAACTGTTTTTT. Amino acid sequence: CASSLRQGGEKLFF.

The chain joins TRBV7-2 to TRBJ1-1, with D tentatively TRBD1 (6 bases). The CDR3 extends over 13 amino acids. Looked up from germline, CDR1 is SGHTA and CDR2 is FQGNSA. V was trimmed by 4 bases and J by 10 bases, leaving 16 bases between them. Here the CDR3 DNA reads TGTGCCAGCAGCTCCTACCGGACAGTGGGAGCTTTCTTT. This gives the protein CASSSYRTVGAFF.

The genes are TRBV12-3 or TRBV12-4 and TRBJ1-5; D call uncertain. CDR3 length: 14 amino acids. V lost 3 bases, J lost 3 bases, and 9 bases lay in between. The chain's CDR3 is CASSLAGYNQPQHF. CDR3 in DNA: TGTGCCAGCAGTTTGGCCGGGTACAATCAGCCCCAGCATTTT.

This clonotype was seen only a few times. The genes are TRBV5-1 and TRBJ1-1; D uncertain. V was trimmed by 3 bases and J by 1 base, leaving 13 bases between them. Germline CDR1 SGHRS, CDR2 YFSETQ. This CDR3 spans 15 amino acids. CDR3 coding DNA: TGCGCCAGCAGCTACCAACGCGGGAAGAACACTGAAGCTTTCTTT. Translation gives CASSYQRGKNTEAFF.

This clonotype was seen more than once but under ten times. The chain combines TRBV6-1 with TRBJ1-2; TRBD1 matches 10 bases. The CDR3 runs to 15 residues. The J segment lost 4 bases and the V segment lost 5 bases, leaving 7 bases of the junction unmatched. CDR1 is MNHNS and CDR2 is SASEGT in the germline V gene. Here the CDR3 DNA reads TGTGCCAGCAGTCCTGGACAGGGGGGCGGCTATGGCTACACCTTC. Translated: CASSPGQGGGYGYTF.

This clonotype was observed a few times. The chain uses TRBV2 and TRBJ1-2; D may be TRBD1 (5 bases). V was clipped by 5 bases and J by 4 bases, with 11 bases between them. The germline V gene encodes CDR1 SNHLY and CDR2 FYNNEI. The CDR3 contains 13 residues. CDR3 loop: CASSLEGSYGYTF. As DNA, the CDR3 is TGTGCCAGCAGTCTGGAGGGGAGCTATGGCTACACCTTC.

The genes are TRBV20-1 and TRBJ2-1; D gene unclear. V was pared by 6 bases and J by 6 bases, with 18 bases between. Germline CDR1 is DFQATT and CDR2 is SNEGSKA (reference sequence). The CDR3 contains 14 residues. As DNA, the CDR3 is TGCAGTGCCCCTCAGCTGGAGCGAGGCAATGAGCAGTTCTTC. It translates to CSAPQLERGNEQFF.

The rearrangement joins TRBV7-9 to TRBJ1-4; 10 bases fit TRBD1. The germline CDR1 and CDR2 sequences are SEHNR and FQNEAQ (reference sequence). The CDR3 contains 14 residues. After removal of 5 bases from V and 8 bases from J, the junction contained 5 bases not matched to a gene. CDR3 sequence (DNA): TGTGCCAGCAGCCCACCGGGACAGGGGGAAAAACTGTTTTTT. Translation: CASSPPGQGEKLFF. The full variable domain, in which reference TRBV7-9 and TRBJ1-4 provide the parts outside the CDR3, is DTGVSQNPRHKITKRGQNVTFRCDPISEHNRLYWYRQTLGQGPEFLTYFQNEAQLEKSRLLSDRFSAERPKGSFSTLEIQRTEQGDSAMYLCASSPPGQGEKLFFGSGTQLSVL.

The CDR3 is CASRTAGGSYEQYF. CDR3 coding DNA: TGTGCCAGCAGGACCGCCGGGGGCTCCTACGAGCAGTACTTC. The rearrangement joins TRBV6-1 to TRBJ2-7; tentative D call: TRBD2 (6 bases). The CDR3 totals 14 residues. Between the trimmed V and J ends, which lost 6 bases and 0 bases, there was a span of 12 bases. From germline, CDR1 is MNHNS and CDR2 SASEGT.

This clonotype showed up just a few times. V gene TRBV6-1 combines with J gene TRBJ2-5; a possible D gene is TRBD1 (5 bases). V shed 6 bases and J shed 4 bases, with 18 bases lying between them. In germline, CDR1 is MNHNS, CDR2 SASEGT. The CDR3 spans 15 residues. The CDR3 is CASSVGSVGRETQYF. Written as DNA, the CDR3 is TGTGCCAGCAGCGTAGGTAGTGTGGGGCGAGAGACCCAGTACTTC.

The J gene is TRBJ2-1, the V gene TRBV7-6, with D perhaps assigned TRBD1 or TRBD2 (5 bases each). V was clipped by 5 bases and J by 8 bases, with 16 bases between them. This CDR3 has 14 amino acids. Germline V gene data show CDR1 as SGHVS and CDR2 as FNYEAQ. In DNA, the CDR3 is TGTGCCAGCAGCCGAGAGGGGCTAGGGGATGAGCAGTTCTTC. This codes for CASSREGLGDEQFF.

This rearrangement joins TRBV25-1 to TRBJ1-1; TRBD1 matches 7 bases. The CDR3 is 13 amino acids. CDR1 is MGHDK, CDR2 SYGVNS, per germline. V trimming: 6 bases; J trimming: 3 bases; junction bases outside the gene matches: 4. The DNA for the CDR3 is TGTGCCAGCAGGTTAACAGGGGACACTGAAGCTTTCTTT. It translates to CASRLTGDTEAFF.

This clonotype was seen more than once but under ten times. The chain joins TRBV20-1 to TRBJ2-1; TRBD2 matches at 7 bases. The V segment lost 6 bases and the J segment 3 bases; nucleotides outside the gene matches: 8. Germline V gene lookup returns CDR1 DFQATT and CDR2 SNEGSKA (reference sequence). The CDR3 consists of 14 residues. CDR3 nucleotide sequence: TGCAGTGCCCACCCGACTAGCAACTACAATGAGCAGTTCTTC. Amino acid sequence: CSAHPTSNYNEQFF.

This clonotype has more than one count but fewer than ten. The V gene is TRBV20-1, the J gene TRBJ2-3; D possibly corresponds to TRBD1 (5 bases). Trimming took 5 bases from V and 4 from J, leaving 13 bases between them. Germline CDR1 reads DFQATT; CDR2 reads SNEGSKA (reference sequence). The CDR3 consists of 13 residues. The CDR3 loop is CSAPQGDSDTQYF. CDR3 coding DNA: TGCAGTGCTCCTCAGGGTGATTCAGATACGCAGTATTTT.

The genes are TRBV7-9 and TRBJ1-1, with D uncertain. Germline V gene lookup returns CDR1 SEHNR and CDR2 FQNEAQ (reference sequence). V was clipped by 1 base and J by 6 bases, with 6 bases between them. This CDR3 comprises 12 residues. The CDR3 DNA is TGTGCCAGCAGCTTAGACGGGGCTGAAGCTTTCTTT. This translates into CASSLDGAEAFF. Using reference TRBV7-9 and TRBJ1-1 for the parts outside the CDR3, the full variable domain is DTGVSQNPRHKITKRGQNVTFRCDPISEHNRLYWYRQTLGQGPEFLTYFQNEAQLEKSRLLSDRFSAERPKGSFSTLEIQRTEQGDSAMYLCASSLDGAEAFFGQGTRLTVV.

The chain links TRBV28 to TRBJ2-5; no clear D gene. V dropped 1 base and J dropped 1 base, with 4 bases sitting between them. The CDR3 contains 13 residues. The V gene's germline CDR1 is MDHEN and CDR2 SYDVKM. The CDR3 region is CASSLFPQETQYF. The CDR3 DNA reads TGTGCCAGCAGTTTATTCCCCCAAGAGACCCAGTACTTC.

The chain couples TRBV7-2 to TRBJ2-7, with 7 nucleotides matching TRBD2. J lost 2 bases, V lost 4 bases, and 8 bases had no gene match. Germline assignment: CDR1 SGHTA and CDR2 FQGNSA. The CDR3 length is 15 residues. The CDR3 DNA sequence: TGTGCCAGCAGCTCCCCTTGGACTAGGACCTACGAGCAGTACTTC. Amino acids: CASSSPWTRTYEQYF.